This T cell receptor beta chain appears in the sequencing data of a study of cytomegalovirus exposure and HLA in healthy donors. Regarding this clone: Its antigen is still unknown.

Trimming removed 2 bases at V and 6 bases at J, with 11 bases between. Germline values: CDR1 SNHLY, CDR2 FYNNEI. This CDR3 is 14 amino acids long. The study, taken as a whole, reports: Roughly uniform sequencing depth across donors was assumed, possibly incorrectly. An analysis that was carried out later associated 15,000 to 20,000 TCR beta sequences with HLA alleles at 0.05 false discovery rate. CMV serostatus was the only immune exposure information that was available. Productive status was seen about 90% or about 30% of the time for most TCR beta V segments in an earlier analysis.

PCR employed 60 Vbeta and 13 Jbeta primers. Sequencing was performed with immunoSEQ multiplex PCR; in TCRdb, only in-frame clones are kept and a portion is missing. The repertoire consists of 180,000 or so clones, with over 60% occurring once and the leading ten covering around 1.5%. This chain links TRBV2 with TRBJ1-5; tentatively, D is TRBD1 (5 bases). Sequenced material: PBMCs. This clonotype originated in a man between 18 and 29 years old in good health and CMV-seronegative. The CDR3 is CASSERREGQPQHF. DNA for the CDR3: TGTGCCAGCAGTGAACGCAGGGAAGGTCAGCCCCAGCATTTT.